The next 10 T cell receptor beta chains were all read from a single sample in a study of CD8 T cells in ankylosing spondylitis. TCRdb processed the 5' RACE reads anew with MiXCR; each CDR3 protein has one entry. The sample comprises around 150,000 distinct CDR3 sequences, approximately 7.3% of which are singletons, and 12% rests with the top ten. The sequenced sample consisted of blood, either unsorted or a sorted T cell fraction (not recorded which). The receptors were gathered from a female donor with ankylosing spondylitis or in good health (not recorded which).

In this sample, this clonotype turned up many times. This chain links TRBV12-5 with TRBJ1-5; 7 positions agree with TRBD1. This CDR3 spans 16 amino acids. The junction had 8 bases not matched to a gene; V was cut back by 6 bases and J by 0 bases. Looked up from germline, CDR1 is LGHNT and CDR2 is FRNRAP. The CDR3 loop reads CASGTPRGDSNQPQHF. CDR3 bases: TGTGCTAGTGGGACCCCCAGGGGGGATAGCAATCAGCCCCAGCATTTT.

In its sample, this clonotype was seen many times. The chain joins TRBV5-1 to TRBJ1-1, with D unclear. V lost 4 bases, J lost 1 base, and 11 bases lay in between. The length of the CDR3 is 14 residues. Germline loops: CDR1 SGHRS, CDR2 YFSETQ. The CDR3 sequence is CASSASNENTEAFF. In DNA, the CDR3 is TGCGCCAGCAGCGCTTCTAACGAGAACACTGAAGCTTTCTTT.

This clonotype was detected ten times or more. The V gene is TRBV5-1, the J gene TRBJ1-6; D gene uncertain. Germline assignment: CDR1 SGHRS and CDR2 YFSETQ. The CDR3 runs 12 residues. V was pared by 4 bases and J by 9 bases, with 8 bases between. The CDR3 sequence: CASSPEGSPLHF. The CDR3, as DNA: TGCGCCAGCAGCCCGGAAGGTTCACCCCTCCACTTT. Based on the CDR3 plus reference TRBV5-1 and TRBJ1-6, the full variable domain is KAGVTQTPRYLIKTRGQQVTLSCSPISGHRSVSWYQQTPGQGLQFLFEYFSETQRNKGNFPGRFSGRQFSNSRSEMNVSTLELGDSALYLCASSPEGSPLHFGNGTRLTVT.

A few counts support this clonotype. The chain joins TRBV2 to TRBJ2-2; D remains unclear. Germline CDR1 is SNHLY and CDR2 is FYNNEI. The CDR3 totals 15 residues. V was cut by 4 bases and J by 1 base, with 10 bases left in between. The CDR3 coding sequence is TGTGCCAGCAGTGTGAACGGGCTGAACACCGGGGAGCTGTTTTTT. Protein: CASSVNGLNTGELFF.

This clonotype has ten or more counts. The gene calls are TRBV5-1 and TRBJ1-5; TRBD1 matches at 7 bases. Trimming removed 0 bases from V and 0 bases from J; junction bases left unmatched: 6. Germline values: CDR1 SGHRS, CDR2 YFSETQ. CDR3 size: 17 residues. CDR3 sequence (DNA): TGCGCCAGCAGCTTGGCCCCGACAGGGATTAGCAATCAGCCCCAGCATTTT. Translated: CASSLAPTGISNQPQHF.

There are many counts of this clonotype. The rearrangement joins TRBV30 to TRBJ2-7; D is unclear. V lost 8 bases, J lost 3 bases, and 11 bases lay in between. CDR1 is GTSNPN and CDR2 is SVGIG in the germline V gene (reference sequence). CDR3 length: 11 residues. CDR3 sequence reads: CAGQDDYEQYF. The CDR3, as DNA: TGTGCCGGGCAGGACGACTACGAGCAGTACTTC.

This clonotype has a count of ten or more. The chain joins TRBV19 to TRBJ1-2, with 10 bases matching TRBD1. The CDR3 sequence is 17 residues long. J was trimmed by 6 bases and V by 10 bases; bases with no gene match: 20. Germline V gene data show CDR1 as LNHDA and CDR2 as SQIVND (reference sequence). The CDR3 here is CATKGTDRGPFLDGYTF. In DNA, the CDR3 is TGTGCCACGAAGGGGACTGACAGGGGGCCTTTCCTGGATGGCTACACCTTC.

This clonotype was detected many times. The rearrangement uses TRBV12-3 or TRBV12-4 and TRBJ1-2; D is perhaps TRBD1 (5 bases). Trimming took 5 bases from V and 7 from J, leaving 14 bases between them. The CDR3 contains 13 residues. CDR3 sequence (DNA): TGTGCCAGCAGTCCCCGACAGTTTCGTGGCTACACCTTC. Amino acids: CASSPRQFRGYTF.

This clonotype was counted between two and nine times. The chain carries TRBV20-1 and TRBJ1-4; D gene uncertain. The CDR3 sequence is 14 residues long. CDR1 and CDR2 from the germline V gene are DFQATT and SNEGSKA (reference sequence). V was trimmed by 5 bases and J by 13 bases, leaving 23 bases between them. CDR3: CSAPLRDPLSGLFF. CDR3 DNA sequence: TGCAGTGCTCCCCTTAGAGATCCTCTCTCGGGACTGTTTTTT.

V usage is TRBV20-1 and J usage is TRBJ2-1; no reliable D call. There are 12 residues in the CDR3. Germline V gives CDR1 DFQATT, CDR2 SNEGSKA (reference sequence). V was pared by 7 bases and J by 5 bases, with 12 bases between. The CDR3 DNA sequence: TGCAGTGGGATTAGGGTAGACAATGAGCAGTTCTTC. This codes for CSGIRVDNEQFF.